This T cell receptor beta chain was sequenced during a study of blood T cell repertoires in COVID-19. Across the whole study: Sample material is recorded as cDNA or gDNA derived from T cells, B-cell-depleted T cells, or PBMCs.

Original processing methods: By means of reference gene primer amplification, nucleated cell counts were estimated. Method: immunoSEQ multiplex PCR; TCRdb's copy keeps in-frame clones and lacks some. The V and J calls and the clone size are those of that table, but D and trimming were determined from the DNA. The table includes 150,000 to 200,000 clones, approximately 92% detected once. The CDR3 is 12 residues long. V trimming: 5 bases; J trimming: 6 bases; junction bases outside the gene matches: 4. This sequence was found in a woman aged 45-60 years with acute or convalescent COVID-19. The V call is TRBV12-3 or TRBV12-4, the J call TRBJ2-7, with 7 bases that match TRBD1. Sequencing used peripheral blood. Written as DNA, the CDR3 is TGTGCCAGCAGTGCCAACAGGGGCGAGCAGTACTTC. As protein: CASSANRGEQYF.